The 29 T cell receptor beta chains below were found in one sample sequenced in a study of blood T cell repertoires in COVID-19. Profiled with immunoSEQ multiplex PCR; TCRdb holds only in-frame clones, not every one. Here the sample spans roughly 200,000 clones, approximately 81% being singletons. Sequencing input: peripheral blood. The origin of the receptors is a human donor in a cohort sampled during active COVID-19.

The chain recombines TRBV27 with TRBJ2-1; a weak D match, TRBD2 (6 bases). CDR1 MNHEY and CDR2 SMNVEV come from the germline V gene (reference sequence). The CDR3 is 13 residues long. With 8 bases removed from V and 0 bases from J, the gap between germline ends came to 8 bases. The DNA for the CDR3 is TGTGCCAGCTCGACTAGCTCCTACAATGAGCAGTTCTTC. Its protein is CASSTSSYNEQFF.

The genes are TRBV7-9 and TRBJ2-3, with no clear D. Germline V gene sequence: CDR1 SEHNR, CDR2 FQNEAQ (reference sequence). This CDR3 region has 11 residues. The V end lost 6 bases, the J end lost 8 bases, and 9 bases lay between the germline ends. CDR3 protein: CASSHPGTQYF. The CDR3 DNA is TGTGCCAGCAGTCACCCCGGTACGCAGTATTTT.

This clone was counted a single time. This chain uses TRBV5-8 with TRBJ1-2, with 8 nucleotides matching TRBD1. The CDR3 is made up of 13 amino acids. J was trimmed by 5 bases and V by 5 bases; bases with no gene match: 5. Looked up from germline, CDR1 is SGHTS and CDR2 is YDEGEE. CDR3 DNA sequence: TGTGCCAGCAGTTCGACAGGGGCATATGGCTACACCTTC. The encoded protein is CASSSTGAYGYTF. The full variable domain, with the rest looked up from reference TRBV5-8 and TRBJ1-2, is EAGVTQSPTHLIKTRGQQATLRCSPISGHTSVYWYQQALGLGLQFLLWYDEGEERNRGNFPPRFSGRQFPNYSSELNVNALELEDSALYLCASSSTGAYGYTFGSGTRLTVV.

The V call is TRBV19, the J call TRBJ2-1; D uncertain. Germline CDR1 LNHDA, CDR2 SQIVND (reference sequence). This CDR3 has 13 amino acids. V shed 3 bases and J shed 13 bases, with 16 bases lying between them. For the CDR3, the DNA is TGTGCCAGTAGTATGGTCAGGAAGGAAGATCAGTTCTTC. This sequence encodes CASSMVRKEDQFF.

V gene TRBV30 combines with J gene TRBJ2-3; D unresolved. V dropped 2 bases and J dropped 7 bases, with 10 bases sitting between them. The germline gives CDR1 GTSNPN, CDR2 SVGIG (reference sequence). The CDR3 is 12 amino acids. The chain's CDR3 is CAWSPSFNTQYF. The CDR3 region has the DNA TGTGCCTGGAGTCCGAGTTTCAATACGCAGTATTTT.

The chain recombines TRBV5-1 with TRBJ2-4; a possible D gene is TRBD1 (5 bases). Germline loops: CDR1 SGHRS, CDR2 YFSETQ. V was clipped by 0 bases and J by 9 bases, with 10 bases between them. The CDR3 totals 13 residues. This chain's CDR3 is CASSLDRLSIQYF. CDR3 bases: TGCGCCAGCAGCTTGGACAGGCTAAGCATTCAGTACTTC.

This clone was detected a few times. CDR3 residues: CASRSGTSDQPQHF. CDR3 DNA: TGTGCCAGCAGGTCCGGGACATCGGATCAGCCCCAGCATTTT. V gene TRBV6-6 combines with J gene TRBJ1-5; TRBD1 might be the D (6 bases). CDR3 length: 14 amino acids. V dropped 6 bases and J dropped 5 bases, with 14 bases sitting between them. The germline gives CDR1 MNHNY, CDR2 SVGAGI (reference sequence).

This chain uses TRBV19 with TRBJ2-6; 8 bases match TRBD1. The trim removed 5 bases at V and 1 base at J, leaving 4 bases unmatched. CDR3 size: 16 residues. Germline V gene lookup returns CDR1 LNHDA and CDR2 SQIVND (reference sequence). CDR3 nucleotide sequence: TGTGCCAGTAGTTTTAACAGGGGGTCTGGGGCCAACGTCCTGACTTTC. It translates to CASSFNRGSGANVLTF. Full variable domain (missing parts from reference TRBV19 and TRBJ2-6): DGGITQSPKYLFRKEGQNVTLSCEQNLNHDAMYWYRQDPGQGLRLIYYSQIVNDFQKGDIAEGYSVSREKKESFPLTVTSAQKNPTAFYLCASSFNRGSGANVLTFGAGSRLTVL.

V gene TRBV4-1 combines with J gene TRBJ2-1; 7 nucleotides line up with TRBD1. Germline CDR1 MGHRA, CDR2 YSYEKL. The V and J ends lost 0 bases and 4 bases, in that order; junction bases with no gene match: 6. The CDR3 is 16 residues long. DNA for the CDR3: TGCGCCAGCAGCCAAGATGAAGGGGGCGCGTACAATGAGCAGTTCTTC. It specifies CASSQDEGGAYNEQFF.

This chain links TRBV5-1 with TRBJ1-1; TRBD1 matches 10 bases. There are 15 residues in the CDR3. V gave up 5 bases and J gave up 7 bases; unmatched junction bases: 11. Germline CDR1 SGHRS, CDR2 YFSETQ. The CDR3 nucleotides are TGCGCCAGCAGTACCCAGGGACAGGGGTTCGATGAAGCTTTCTTT. This sequence encodes CASSTQGQGFDEAFF.

The chain recombines TRBV5-5 with TRBJ1-5; TRBD1 is a possible D gene (6 bases). The CDR3 spans 19 residues. From germline, CDR1 is SGHKS and CDR2 YYEKEE (reference sequence). V was trimmed by 4 bases and J by 0 bases, leaving 23 bases between them. The chain's CDR3 is CASSPAAGAMSHSNQPQHF. CDR3 in DNA: TGTGCCAGCAGCCCGGCTGCAGGGGCAATGTCTCATAGCAATCAGCCCCAGCATTTT.

The chain links TRBV28 to TRBJ2-1; 7 bases agree with TRBD1. The length of the CDR3 is 15 residues. V dropped 4 bases and J dropped 7; count of bases not matched to a gene: 10. Germline V gene sequence: CDR1 MDHEN, CDR2 SYDVKM. The CDR3 region has the DNA TGTGCCAGCAGTTCAACCGGGACAGTCTTGAATGAGCAGTTCTTC. Amino acids: CASSSTGTVLNEQFF.

CDR3 in DNA: TGTGCCAGCAGTTTAGTAGGAGGACGGAAACTGTTTTTT. Its protein is CASSLVGGRKLFF. The chain recombines TRBV12-3 or TRBV12-4 with TRBJ1-4; no clear D. The CDR3 has 13 amino acids. V gave up 1 base and J gave up 11 bases, with 11 bases separating them.

This chain links TRBV19 with TRBJ2-1; 10 nucleotides line up with TRBD2. Germline assignment: CDR1 LNHDA and CDR2 SQIVND (reference sequence). The CDR3 covers 16 residues. Germline trimming cut 8 bases from V and 4 bases from J; bases unmatched to any gene: 11. Here the CDR3 DNA reads TGTGCCAGTGACAGTACGGGACTAGCGCAGTACAATGAGCAGTTCTTC. It yields the protein CASDSTGLAQYNEQFF.

In DNA, the CDR3 is TGTGCCAGTAGTCGACAATCAGGGGGTCTAGAGACCCAGTACTTC. This encodes CASSRQSGGLETQYF. V usage is TRBV19 and J usage is TRBJ2-5, with TRBD1 identical over 7 bases. V trimming: 5 bases; J trimming: 4 bases; junction bases outside the gene matches: 10. The germline V gene encodes CDR1 LNHDA and CDR2 SQIVND (reference sequence). The CDR3 covers 15 residues.

The chain recombines TRBV3-1 (or the pseudogene TRBV3-2) with TRBJ2-5; a possible D gene is TRBD2 (6 bases). The V gene's germline CDR1 is LGHDT and CDR2 YNNKEL (reference sequence). V shed 4 bases and J shed 2 bases, with 14 bases lying between them. This CDR3 region has 15 residues. CDR3 sequence reads: CASSPEGAGQETQYF. CDR3 sequence (DNA): TGTGCCAGCAGCCCCGAAGGTGCGGGGCAAGAGACCCAGTACTTC.

The chain combines TRBV19 with TRBJ1-5; the D gene is possibly TRBD1 (5 bases). The CDR3 consists of 14 residues. V lost 5 bases, J lost 2 bases, and 10 bases lay in between. In germline, CDR1 is LNHDA, CDR2 SQIVND (reference sequence). CDR3 loop: CASSLRRGNQPQHF. The CDR3 DNA reads as TGTGCCAGTAGTCTCCGCAGGGGCAATCAGCCCCAGCATTTT.

J is TRBJ1-2 and V is TRBV18; 7 bases align to TRBD1. Germline CDR1 is KGHSH and CDR2 is LQKENI. With 3 bases clipped from V and 6 bases from J, the junction kept 10 bases outside the gene matches. CDR3 length: 15 residues. CDR3 DNA sequence: TGTGCCAGCTCACCGCAGGCGACAGGGATGGATGGCTACACCTTC. Amino acids: CASSPQATGMDGYTF.

Comments on this clone: The same CDR3 can be traced to other DNA sequences in this sample. This sequence joins TRBV5-1 and TRBJ1-5; D uncertain. The germline V gene encodes CDR1 SGHRS and CDR2 YFSETQ. Trimming took off 0 bases at V and 3 bases at J, with 7 bases between the two ends. The CDR3 consists of 14 residues. The CDR3, as DNA: TGCGCCAGCAGCTTGGACTCGAACAATCAGCCCCAGCATTTT. Its translation: CASSLDSNNQPQHF. Looking up the rest from reference TRBV5-1 and TRBJ1-5 gives the full variable domain: KAGVTQTPRYLIKTRGQQVTLSCSPISGHRSVSWYQQTPGQGLQFLFEYFSETQRNKGNFPGRFSGRQFSNSRSEMNVSTLELGDSALYLCASSLDSNNQPQHFGDGTRLSIL.

The chain has TRBV4-1 and TRBJ2-7, with 7 bases matching TRBD2. The CDR3 sequence is 17 residues long. The germline CDR1 and CDR2 sequences are MGHRA and YSYEKL. The V gene end was trimmed by 1 base and the J gene end by 5 bases; junction bases not matched to a gene: 14. DNA of the CDR3: TGCGCCAGCAGCCAAGGGCGGGACTCGCGGGAGCTCAACGAGCAGTACTTC. It translates to CASSQGRDSRELNEQYF.

The chain uses TRBV5-1 and TRBJ2-6; possible D gene TRBD2, 6 bases. The CDR3 has 14 residues. V shed 0 bases and J shed 7 bases, with 8 bases lying between them. Per germline, CDR1 SGHRS and CDR2 YFSETQ. CDR3 in amino acids: CASSLAAGANVLTF. The CDR3 DNA sequence: TGCGCCAGCAGCTTGGCTGCGGGAGCCAACGTCCTGACTTTC.

J is TRBJ2-3 and V is TRBV19; D possibly corresponds to TRBD2 (6 bases). This CDR3 comprises 19 residues. The V gene's germline CDR1 is LNHDA and CDR2 SQIVND (reference sequence). V lost 1 base to trimming and J lost 6 bases, with 26 bases between them. CDR3 bases: TGTGCCAGTAGTATAGTTCGTCGGTGGCTAGCGCGGCATGGTGATACGCAGTATTTT. Translation gives CASSIVRRWLARHGDTQYF.

This clone was observed a handful of times. J is TRBJ1-4 and V is TRBV9, with TRBD1 matching over 9 bases. Germline V gene lookup returns CDR1 SGDLS and CDR2 YYNGEE. Trimming at V came to 0 bases and at J to 6 bases, leaving 6 bases not matched to a gene. This CDR3 comprises 16 residues. CDR3 sequence: CASSVGFRTGDEKLFF. CDR3 in DNA: TGTGCCAGCAGCGTAGGGTTTAGGACAGGGGATGAAAAACTGTTTTTT. The variable domain in full, with the rest retrieved from reference TRBV9 and TRBJ1-4, is DSGVTQTPKHLITATGQRVTLRCSPRSGDLSVYWYQQSLDQGLQFLIQYYNGEERAKGNILERFSAQQFPDLHSELNLSSLELGDSALYFCASSVGFRTGDEKLFFGSGTQLSVL.

The CDR3 region is CASSLGGSGNTIYF. For the CDR3, the DNA is TGTGCCAGCAGTTTGGGGGGCTCTGGAAACACCATATATTTT. J is TRBJ1-3 and V is TRBV28, with D perhaps TRBD1 (5 bases). The CDR3 contains 14 residues. Germline CDR1 and CDR2: MDHEN and SYDVKM. V lost 3 bases, J lost 0 bases, and 6 bases lay in between.

J is TRBJ1-3 and V is TRBV2; weak D call: TRBD1 (5 bases). V lost 6 bases, J lost 2 bases, and 5 bases lay in between. CDR3 size: 12 residues. Per germline, CDR1 SNHLY and CDR2 FYNNEI. Here the CDR3 reads CASRGPGNTIYF. DNA for the CDR3: TGTGCCAGCAGGGGGCCTGGAAACACCATATATTTT.

The CDR3 loop is CSASFVETQYF. For the CDR3, the DNA is TGCAGTGCTAGCTTTGTGGAGACCCAGTACTTC. The rearrangement joins TRBV20-1 to TRBJ2-5, with D uncertain. Deletions cut 3 bases from V and 5 bases from J, with 7 bases between. In germline, CDR1 is DFQATT, CDR2 SNEGSKA (reference sequence). The CDR3 covers 11 residues.

V usage is TRBV5-6 and J usage is TRBJ1-2; the D is unclear. Germline CDR1 is SGHDT and CDR2 is YYEEEE. The CDR3 length is 13 residues. The germline V and J ends were trimmed by 1 base and 1 base, with 5 bases remaining between them. CDR3 bases: TGTGCCAGCAGCTTGATACTTAACTATGGCTACACCTTC. Translated: CASSLILNYGYTF.

This chain connects TRBV3-1 (or the pseudogene TRBV3-2) to TRBJ2-3, with 8 nucleotides matching TRBD2. Trimming took 4 bases from V and 1 from J; bases not matched to a gene: 1. The germline V gene has CDR1 LGHDT and CDR2 YNNKEL (reference sequence). This CDR3 contains 14 residues. The CDR3 DNA is TGTGCCAGCAGCCCGCGGGAGGGCACAGATACGCAGTATTTT. As protein: CASSPREGTDTQYF.

The chain is built from TRBV19 and TRBJ2-5; 7 nucleotides match TRBD1. Germline values: CDR1 LNHDA, CDR2 SQIVND (reference sequence). After removal of 4 bases from V and 6 bases from J, the junction contained 5 bases not matched to a gene. CDR3 length equals 13 residues. CDR3 nucleotide sequence: TGTGCCAGTAGTAGGGACAGCAAGAAGACCCAGTACTTC. It encodes CASSRDSKKTQYF.